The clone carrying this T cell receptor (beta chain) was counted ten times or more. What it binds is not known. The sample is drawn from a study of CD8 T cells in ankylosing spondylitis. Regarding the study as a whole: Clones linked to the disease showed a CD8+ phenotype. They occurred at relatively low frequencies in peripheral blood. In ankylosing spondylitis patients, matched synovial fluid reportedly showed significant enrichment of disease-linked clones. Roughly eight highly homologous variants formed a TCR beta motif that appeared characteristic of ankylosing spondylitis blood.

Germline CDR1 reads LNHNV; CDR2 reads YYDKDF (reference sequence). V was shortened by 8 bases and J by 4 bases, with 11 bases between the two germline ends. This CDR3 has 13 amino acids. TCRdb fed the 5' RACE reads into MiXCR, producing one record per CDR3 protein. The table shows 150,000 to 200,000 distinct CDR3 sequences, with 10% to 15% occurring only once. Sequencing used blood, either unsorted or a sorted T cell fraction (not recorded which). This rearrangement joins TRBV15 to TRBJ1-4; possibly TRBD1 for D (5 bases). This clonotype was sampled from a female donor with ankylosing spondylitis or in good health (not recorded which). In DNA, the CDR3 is TGTGCCACCCGGGACGGACTTAATGAAAAACTGTTTTTT. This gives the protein CATRDGLNEKLFF.